The next 2 T cell receptor beta chains were all read from a single sample in a study of beta chain features in type 1 diabetes. Since all of the isolated RNA was reverse transcribed, expressed TCRB transcripts were what got sequenced. Clones were sequenced by immunoSEQ multiplex PCR, and TCRdb holds only the in-frame ones, with some missing. This table holds 810,000 or so clones, about 17% found once. Sequenced input: naive CD4+ T cells from blood. These receptors were collected from a young woman in good health.

The chain carries TRBV11-2 and TRBJ2-5; 15 bases agree with TRBD2. This CDR3 contains 15 residues. Per germline, CDR1 SGHAT and CDR2 FQNNGV. V lost 5 bases, J lost 5 bases, and 3 bases stayed unmatched. The CDR3 region has the DNA TGTGCCAGCAGCATAGGGACTAGCGGGAGGGAGACCCAGTACTTC. Translation gives CASSIGTSGRETQYF.

This clone has more than one count but fewer than ten. This chain links TRBV9 with TRBJ2-3, with TRBD1 matching 7 bases. From germline, CDR1 is SGDLS and CDR2 YYNGEE. The CDR3 sequence is 15 residues long. J gave up 2 bases and V 4 bases, and 7 bases lay outside the gene matches. The DNA for the CDR3 is TGTGCCAGCAGCCCCAGGGACAGATTCACAGATACGCAGTATTTT. Protein sequence: CASSPRDRFTDTQYF.